This is a list of T cell receptor beta chains from one sample in a study of T-cell reconstitution after alpha-beta-depleted transplantation in children. TCRdb re-analysed the PCR reads in MiXCR, keeping a single row per CDR3 protein. The data hold some 250,000 distinct CDR3 sequences, with 12% observed a single time. The starting material was PBMCs from the stem cell graft donor, obtained from the stem cell graft. The receptors derive from a human donor who donated a stem cell graft to a child with acute lymphoblastic leukemia. CDR3s include the opening cysteine and the closing phenylalanine or tryptophan. A D gene is named only where the DNA matches it firmly. Size tells how often a clone was seen (once, few, many) or the class of an expanded clone, and some rows leave it out.

clone_size,j_call,d_call,v_call,cdr3_aa,cdr3_nt
few,TRBJ1-5,TRBD1,TRBV5-6,CASSRTGEGSNQPQHF,TGTGCCAGCAGCCGGACAGGGGAGGGGAGCAATCAGCCCCAGCATTTT
many,TRBJ2-5,NA,TRBV7-2,CASSPGRVTETQYF,TGTGCCAGCAGCCCCGGAAGGGTTACAGAGACCCAGTACTTC
NA,TRBJ1-6,NA,TRBV6-1,CASSPNRGTISLNSPLHF,TGTGCCAGCAGTCCGAACCGGGGCACGATCTCTCTTAATTCACCCCTCCACTTT
NA,TRBJ2-7,NA,TRBV15,CATSRDRSSREQYF,TGTGCCACCAGCAGAGATAGGTCCTCTCGTGAGCAGTACTTC
NA,TRBJ1-2,NA,TRBV28,CASSFQGFYGYTF,TGTGCCAGCAGTTTTCAGGGATTCTATGGCTACACCTTC
NA,TRBJ1-5,NA,TRBV23-1,CASSQERDQPQHF,TGCGCCAGCAGTCAGGAGAGGGATCAGCCCCAGCATTTT
few,TRBJ2-7,NA,TRBV30,CAWSVLAYEQYF,TGTGCCTGGAGTGTACTTGCCTACGAGCAGTACTTC
NA,TRBJ1-6,TRBD1,TRBV28,CASSEGAHFSPLHF,TGTGCCAGCAGTGAGGGGGCCCATTTTTCACCCCTCCACTTT
many,TRBJ2-3,NA,TRBV9,CASSSGTGAPSTDTQYF,TGTGCCAGCAGCAGCGGGACAGGAGCACCTTCCACAGATACGCAGTATTTT
many,TRBJ1-1,NA,TRBV6-5,CASSYSGSVNTEAFF,TGTGCCAGCAGTTACTCGGGTTCCGTGAACACTGAAGCTTTCTTT
NA,TRBJ1-2,TRBD1,TRBV30,CAWSALRGGSNYGYTF,TGTGCCTGGAGCGCTCTGAGAGGGGGCTCAAACTATGGCTACACCTTC
many,TRBJ1-4,NA,TRBV5-1,CASSLGAAATNEKLFF,TGCGCCAGCAGCTTGGGAGCGGCTGCAACTAATGAAAAACTGTTTTTT
many,TRBJ2-7,NA,TRBV6-2/TRBV6-3,CASSYSSGTYEQYF,TGTGCCAGCAGTTACTCGAGCGGTACCTACGAGCAGTACTTC
many,TRBJ1-5,NA,TRBV12-3/TRBV12-4,CASSFSNQPQHF,TGTGCCAGCAGCTTTAGCAATCAGCCCCAGCATTTT
many,TRBJ1-5,NA,TRBV12-3/TRBV12-4,CASSSTTSSNQPQHF,TGTGCCAGCAGCTCCACTACCTCGAGCAATCAGCCCCAGCATTTT
many,TRBJ2-5,NA,TRBV6-5,CASSLRGGGLDQYF,TGTGCCAGCAGCCTTCGGGGAGGTGGCCTAGACCAGTACTTC
NA,TRBJ1-4,TRBD1,TRBV5-4,CASSSGTGGSEKLFF,TGTGCCAGCAGCTCTGGGACAGGGGGTAGTGAAAAACTGTTTTTT
many,TRBJ2-1,TRBD1,TRBV29-1,CSVTEGQGDYNEQFF,TGCAGCGTTACTGAGGGACAGGGGGACTACAATGAGCAGTTCTTC
many,TRBJ2-2,NA,TRBV28,CASTTGEIKAGNTGELFF,TGTGCCAGCACCACCGGGGAGATAAAGGCTGGGAACACCGGGGAGCTGTTTTTT
many,TRBJ2-7,NA,TRBV7-2,CASSPSGHTSYEQYF,TGTGCCAGCAGCCCATCGGGACATACCTCCTACGAGCAGTACTTC
many,TRBJ1-4,NA,TRBV12-3/TRBV12-4,CASRPGSWMTTNEKLFF,TGTGCCAGCAGGCCCGGGAGCTGGATGACAACTAATGAAAAACTGTTTTTT
many,TRBJ1-4,NA,TRBV5-1,CASKNPGPSNEKLFF,TGCGCCAGTAAAAATCCCGGTCCATCTAATGAAAAACTGTTTTTT
many,TRBJ2-2,NA,TRBV6-6,CASSPGPTGELFF,TGTGCCAGCAGTCCGGGCCCCACCGGGGAGCTGTTTTTT
many,TRBJ2-7,NA,TRBV10-3,CAIMGDDEQYF,TGTGCCATCATGGGGGACGACGAGCAGTACTTC
many,TRBJ2-3,NA,TRBV6-1,CASSWKVTDTQYF,TGTGCCAGCAGCTGGAAGGTCACAGATACGCAGTATTTT
many,TRBJ1-5,TRBD1,TRBV25-1,CASSPTETGARGQPQHF,TGTGCCAGCAGTCCTACGGAGACAGGGGCCCGAGGTCAGCCCCAGCATTTT
NA,TRBJ2-6,NA,TRBV5-1,CASSSQPPDGGSGANVLTF,TGCGCCAGCAGTTCCCAGCCCCCCGACGGAGGCTCTGGGGCCAACGTCCTGACTTTC
NA,TRBJ2-7,TRBD2,TRBV20-1,CSARSGTSGGSEQYF,TGCAGTGCTAGATCCGGGACTAGCGGGGGGTCCGAGCAGTACTTC
few,TRBJ2-3,NA,TRBV4-3,CASSQYVGGTDTQYF,TGCGCCAGCAGCCAATACGTAGGGGGCACAGATACGCAGTATTTT
NA,TRBJ2-3,TRBD2,TRBV11-2,CASSPRPGSGGGYSTDTQYF,TGTGCCAGCAGCCCGCGTCCGGGGAGCGGGGGGGGGTATAGCACAGATACGCAGTATTTT
many,TRBJ2-5,NA,TRBV2,CASRKTTGSTSYGTQYF,TGTGCCAGCAGAAAAACGACAGGTTCCACATCCTACGGGACCCAGTACTTC
many,TRBJ1-2,NA,TRBV9,CASSVALSDYGYTF,TGTGCCAGCAGCGTTGCTCTTTCGGACTATGGCTACACCTTC
many,TRBJ2-1,NA,TRBV5-8,CASSHMAGLAYNEQFF,TGTGCCAGCAGTCACATGGCAGGGTTGGCCTACAATGAGCAGTTCTTC
many,TRBJ1-1,NA,TRBV11-2,CASSLDRIGQLNTEAFF,TGTGCCAGCAGCTTAGATCGAATAGGACAGCTGAACACTGAAGCTTTCTTT
many,TRBJ2-3,NA,TRBV20-1,CSARDRVYTDTQYF,TGCAGTGCTAGAGATAGAGTATACACAGATACGCAGTATTTT
many,TRBJ2-7,TRBD1,TRBV5-1,CASSGGTGRSSYEQYF,TGCGCCAGCAGCGGGGGGACAGGGAGAAGCTCCTACGAGCAGTACTTC
many,TRBJ2-7,NA,TRBV5-6,CASSWQDTSYEQYF,TGTGCCAGCAGCTGGCAGGACACCTCCTACGAGCAGTACTTC
many,TRBJ1-4,NA,TRBV14,CASSHLTTNEKLFF,TGTGCCAGCAGCCATCTTACCACTAATGAAAAACTGTTTTTT
NA,TRBJ1-4,NA,TRBV12-3/TRBV12-4,CASSSGGDVNEKLFF,TGTGCCAGCAGTTCTGGAGGGGACGTAAATGAAAAACTGTTTTTT
few,TRBJ2-6,TRBD1,TRBV28,CASSFFTGAGANVLTF,TGTGCCAGCAGTTTCTTTACAGGGGCTGGGGCCAACGTCCTGACTTTC
many,TRBJ1-5,NA,TRBV20-1,CSAKMSGQPQHF,TGCAGTGCAAAAATGTCTGGCCAGCCCCAGCATTTT
many,TRBJ2-7,TRBD2,TRBV7-9,CASSPPGTSGIGMSEQYF,TGTGCCAGCAGCCCGCCTGGGACTAGCGGGATTGGTATGAGTGAGCAGTACTTC
many,TRBJ2-7,NA,TRBV5-5,CASSSGGRIEDF,TGTGCCAGCAGCTCTGGAGGCAGGATCGAGGACTTC
many,TRBJ2-5,NA,TRBV3-1,CASSPPRKGETQYF,TGTGCCAGCAGCCCCCCCCGAAAAGGAGAGACCCAGTACTTC
many,TRBJ2-1,NA,TRBV3-1,CASYQGGARSSYNEQFF,TGTGCCAGTTACCAGGGGGGGGCCCGTAGCTCCTACAATGAGCAGTTCTTC
many,TRBJ2-2,TRBD2,TRBV11-2,CASSSRPVLAGQNTGELFF,TGTGCCAGCAGCTCGCGCCCGGTGCTAGCGGGACAGAACACCGGGGAGCTGTTTTTT